The next 15 T cell receptor beta chains were all read from a single sample in a study of technical replicates of blood from a few donors. Assay: immunoSEQ multiplex PCR; the TCRdb copy retains only in-frame clones and omits some. Of 65,000 to 85,000 clones detected, around 90% appear once; the ten largest clones hold approximately 0.27%. The source material was T cells isolated from PBMCs. The receptors were sampled from a human donor in good health.

The chain joins TRBV7-2 to TRBJ2-7, with 13 nucleotides matching TRBD2. Germline V gene sequence: CDR1 SGHTA, CDR2 FQGNSA. The ends lost 0 bases at V and 2 bases at J; junction bases unmatched: 1. This CDR3 is built from 16 residues. The CDR3 sequence: CASSLAGLAGTYEQYF. The CDR3 region has the DNA TGTGCCAGCAGCTTAGCGGGACTAGCGGGAACCTACGAGCAGTACTTC.

V gene TRBV28 combines with J gene TRBJ2-3; 12 bases align to TRBD2. Germline V lookup: CDR1 MDHEN, CDR2 SYDVKM. After removal of 4 bases from V and 3 bases from J, the junction contained 5 bases not matched to a gene. This CDR3 spans 16 amino acids. The CDR3 sequence is CASSSPLAGGTDTQYF. DNA for the CDR3: TGTGCCAGCAGTTCCCCGCTAGCGGGGGGGACAGATACGCAGTATTTT.

V gene TRBV2 combines with J gene TRBJ2-4; D gene uncertain. The germline V gene encodes CDR1 SNHLY and CDR2 FYNNEI. CDR3 size: 15 residues. Trimming stripped 1 base from V and 0 bases from J, with 7 bases between. The DNA for the CDR3 is TGTGCCAGCAGTGAAGAGTCAGTAGCCAAAAACATTCAGTACTTC. This encodes CASSEESVAKNIQYF.

This rearrangement joins TRBV6-1 to TRBJ1-6; TRBD1 matches at 7 bases. The V and J ends lost 7 bases and 9 bases, in that order; junction bases with no gene match: 9. CDR3 size: 14 residues. Germline values: CDR1 MNHNS, CDR2 SASEGT. Here the CDR3 DNA reads TGTGCCAGCATACGGGACAGAAGTGGTTCACCCCTCCACTTT. It translates to CASIRDRSGSPLHF.

The chain joins TRBV6-1 to TRBJ2-2, with D maybe TRBD2 (7 bases). This CDR3 comprises 12 residues. Trimming shortened V by 4 bases and J by 10 bases, and 10 bases separated the two germline ends. Germline V gene sequence: CDR1 MNHNS, CDR2 SASEGT. DNA for the CDR3: TGTGCCAGCAGTGGGGCGGGGGCGGAGCTGTTTTTT. It encodes CASSGAGAELFF.

The chain is built from TRBV5-1 and TRBJ2-3; weak D call: TRBD2 (5 bases). The CDR3 contains 16 residues. Trimming left V 4 bases short and J 0 bases short, with 15 bases between. Germline V CDR1 and CDR2: SGHRS, YFSETQ. CDR3 bases: TGCGCCAGCAGCCGAGAGTTGGGCGGGAGCACAGATACGCAGTATTTT. As protein: CASSRELGGSTDTQYF.

J is TRBJ2-5 and V is TRBV15; D is unclear. The CDR3 spans 16 residues. In germline, CDR1 is LNHNV, CDR2 YYDKDF (reference sequence). The V and J ends lost 0 bases and 7 bases respectively, with 18 bases between them. CDR3 amino acids: CATSRDGTVVIGTQYF. In nucleotides, the CDR3 is TGTGCCACCAGCAGAGATGGAACAGTGGTCATTGGGACCCAGTACTTC.

This chain uses TRBV28 with TRBJ2-2; 7 nucleotides match TRBD1. Germline V gene lookup returns CDR1 MDHEN and CDR2 SYDVKM. The CDR3 is 15 residues long. Losses at the gene ends were 7 bases for V and 4 bases for J; bases not matched to a gene: 9. DNA for the CDR3: TGTGCCAGCACCTTCACAGGGGACATCACCGGGGAGCTGTTTTTT. Its translation: CASTFTGDITGELFF. The full variable domain, in which reference TRBV28 and TRBJ2-2 provide the parts outside the CDR3, is DVKVTQSSRYLVKRTGEKVFLECVQDMDHENMFWYRQDPGLGLRLIYFSYDVKMKEKGDIPEGYSVSREKKERFSLILESASTNQTSMYLCASTFTGDITGELFFGEGSRLTVL.

This sequence joins TRBV7-8 and TRBJ1-3; possibly TRBD1 for D (5 bases). The CDR3 length is 14 residues. Looked up from germline, CDR1 is SGHVS and CDR2 is FQNEAQ. V lost 0 bases to trimming and J lost 2 bases, with 5 bases between them. CDR3 sequence (DNA): TGTGCCAGCAGCTTAGCAGGGGCTGGAAACACCATATATTTT. Its protein product is CASSLAGAGNTIYF. The full variable domain, with the rest looked up from reference TRBV7-8 and TRBJ1-3, is GAGVSQSPRYKVAKRGQDVALRCDPISGHVSLFWYQQALGQGPEFLTYFQNEAQLDKSGLPSDRFFAERPEGSVSTLKIQRTQQEDSAVYLCASSLAGAGNTIYFGEGSWLTVV.

The J gene is TRBJ1-2, the V gene TRBV7-9; TRBD1 might be the D (5 bases). The CDR3 runs 15 residues. Between the trimmed V and J ends, which lost 1 base and 4 bases, there was a span of 13 bases. Germline V gives CDR1 SEHNR, CDR2 FQNEAQ (reference sequence). CDR3 sequence reads: CASSLVLQDSYGYTF. The CDR3 nucleotides are TGTGCCAGCAGCTTAGTGCTGCAAGACAGCTATGGCTACACCTTC.

DNA of the CDR3: TGTGCCAGCAGTCCCAAAGGGGAAAGGGAGCTGTTTTTT. Translating it yields CASSPKGERELFF. V and J are TRBV27 and TRBJ2-2; D may be TRBD1 (5 bases). CDR1 and CDR2 (germline): MNHEY, SMNVEV (reference sequence). V was clipped by 5 bases and J by 9 bases, with 13 bases between them. The CDR3 consists of 13 residues.

The V call is TRBV18, the J call TRBJ2-3; perhaps TRBD2 as D (6 bases). Germline V gene data show CDR1 as KGHSH and CDR2 as LQKENI. The CDR3 loop spans 14 amino acids. Trimming took 8 bases from V and 1 from J, leaving 13 bases between them. This CDR3 is CASHRASGTDTQYF. In nucleotides, the CDR3 is TGTGCCAGCCATAGGGCTAGCGGCACAGATACGCAGTATTTT.

CDR3 loop: CASSRDWAHNLGNTIYF. DNA for the CDR3: TGCGCCAGCAGCAGGGACTGGGCTCACAATCTTGGAAACACCATATATTTT. The chain is built from TRBV5-1 and TRBJ1-3; TRBD1 is a possible D gene (5 bases). The CDR3 is 17 residues long. Germline V lookup: CDR1 SGHRS, CDR2 YFSETQ. V lost 4 bases, J lost 3 bases, and 20 bases lay in between.

The chain employs TRBV5-1 and TRBJ2-3; 8 positions match TRBD2. The V and J ends lost 0 bases and 5 bases, in that order; junction bases with no gene match: 8. The CDR3 length is 16 residues. In germline, CDR1 is SGHRS, CDR2 YFSETQ. The CDR3 DNA is TGCGCCAGCAGCTTGGCCCCCCGGGGGGGTGTAGATACGCAGTATTTT. This codes for CASSLAPRGGVDTQYF.

V is TRBV5-1 and J is TRBJ2-7, with a tentative D call TRBD2 (5 bases). V lost 3 bases, J lost 5 bases, and 18 bases lay in between. Looked up from germline, CDR1 is SGHRS and CDR2 is YFSETQ. The CDR3 is 15 residues long. The DNA of the CDR3 is TGCGCCAGCAGCTCCCTTTTGAAGGGAGTCCACGAGCAGTACTTC. Protein sequence: CASSSLLKGVHEQYF.